This paragraph reports one TCR beta chain. Its specificity is unknown. A multiplex PCR was run with 60 Vbeta primers and 13 Jbeta primers. Some clones are missing from TCRdb's copy, which holds only in-frame ones; the method was immunoSEQ multiplex PCR. Here the sample spans approximately 110,000 clones, about 84% being singletons. This record belongs to a study of cytomegalovirus exposure and HLA in healthy donors. Study conclusions and caveats: Among immune exposure information, only CMV serostatus was available. In a later analysis, most CMV-associated TCR beta chains appeared HLA-restricted. Presence/absence analyses took donor sequencing depth as roughly uniform. Confirmation was obtained in vitro that a few CMV-associated chains are specific for CMV antigens.

V lost 1 base and J 3 bases, leaving 12 bases between the germline ends. The V gene's germline CDR1 is MNHNS and CDR2 SASEGT. The length of the CDR3 is 16 residues. The sequenced sample consisted of PBMCs. The rearrangement links TRBV6-1 to TRBJ2-2; tentatively, D is TRBD1 (5 bases). This receptor was obtained from a man between 35 and 55 years old in good health and CMV-seronegative. The CDR3 bases are TGTGCCAGCAGTGAAGAATTCCAGGGTTACACCGGGGAGCTGTTTTTT. Translation gives CASSEEFQGYTGELFF.